Listed below are T cell receptor beta chains from one sample, sequenced in a study of T cells after yellow fever vaccination. A single record per CDR3 protein comes from TCRdb applying MiXCR to the 5' RACE reads. The table shows 300,000 to 400,000 distinct CDR3 sequences, with around 12% occurring only once. The input for sequencing was CD4+ T cells sorted from PBMCs, taken 15 days after the yellow fever booster vaccination. These receptors were taken from a man in his late teens or twenties who received the YFV17D yellow fever vaccine. Both conserved end residues are part of each CDR3. The D gene is left open where the match is weak. Clone size appears in some rows only: once, few, many, or a class for an expanded clone.

d_call: TRBD2; clone_size: -; j_call: TRBJ2-1; v_call: TRBV20-1; cdr3_nt: TGCAGTGCCCTTTCTAGCGGGGTGGGCTACAATGAGCAGTTCTTC; cdr3_aa: CSALSSGVGYNEQFF
d_call: -; clone_size: few; j_call: TRBJ2-3; v_call: TRBV11-3; cdr3_nt: TGTGCCAGCAGCTCCGAAATGGGGCATACGCAGTATTTT; cdr3_aa: CASSSEMGHTQYF
d_call: -; clone_size: many; j_call: TRBJ2-2; v_call: TRBV21-1; cdr3_nt: TGTGCCAGCAGCACCAGGGACAGGGGGGCCACCGGGGAGCTGTTTTTT; cdr3_aa: CASSTRDRGATGELFF
d_call: -; clone_size: -; j_call: TRBJ1-6; v_call: TRBV7-2; cdr3_nt: TGTGACAGCAGTTATCGGAGCTCCTATAATTCACCCCTCCACTTT; cdr3_aa: CDSSYRSSYNSPLHF
d_call: -; clone_size: -; j_call: TRBJ2-1; v_call: TRBV9; cdr3_nt: TGTGCCAGCAGCGTAGCGCCGGATTACAATGAGCAGTTCTTC; cdr3_aa: CASSVAPDYNEQFF
d_call: -; clone_size: few; j_call: TRBJ2-5; v_call: TRBV5-1; cdr3_nt: TGCGCCAGCAGCAGATGGGACGGCTTACAAGAGACCCAGTACTTC; cdr3_aa: CASSRWDGLQETQYF
d_call: -; clone_size: -; j_call: TRBJ2-3; v_call: TRBV2; cdr3_nt: TGTGCCAGCAGTGAAGCATTACATACGCAGTATTTT; cdr3_aa: CASSEALHTQYF
d_call: -; clone_size: -; j_call: TRBJ2-5; v_call: TRBV11-2; cdr3_nt: TGTGCCAGCAGCATACCCCGGGACTCGGTCCAAGAGACCCAGTACTTC; cdr3_aa: CASSIPRDSVQETQYF
d_call: -; clone_size: -; j_call: TRBJ1-1; v_call: TRBV6-6; cdr3_nt: TGTGCCAGCAGCGCCCGGGGGATGAACACTGAAGCTTTCTTT; cdr3_aa: CASSARGMNTEAFF
d_call: -; clone_size: -; j_call: TRBJ2-2; v_call: TRBV6-2/TRBV6-3; cdr3_nt: TGTGCCAGCAGTTCAATCCAGGCTCTGAGCGGGGAGCTGTTTTTT; cdr3_aa: CASSSIQALSGELFF
d_call: -; clone_size: -; j_call: TRBJ2-5; v_call: TRBV4-3; cdr3_nt: TGCGCCAGCAGCCAAGAGGCACAGGGCTTTGGGACCCAGTACTTC; cdr3_aa: CASSQEAQGFGTQYF
d_call: -; clone_size: few; j_call: TRBJ1-2; v_call: TRBV28; cdr3_nt: TGTGCCAGCAGGACCTCCGATTACTATGGCTACACCTTC; cdr3_aa: CASRTSDYYGYTF
d_call: -; clone_size: -; j_call: TRBJ1-1; v_call: TRBV28; cdr3_nt: TGTGCCAGCAGTTCCGGCAGGGGAACTGAAGCTTTCTTT; cdr3_aa: CASSSGRGTEAFF
d_call: -; clone_size: few; j_call: TRBJ2-3; v_call: TRBV9; cdr3_nt: TGTGCCAGCAGCGGACGACCAGGCCTTTGGGATACGCAGTATTTT; cdr3_aa: CASSGRPGLWDTQYF
d_call: TRBD2; clone_size: -; j_call: TRBJ2-1; v_call: TRBV24-1; cdr3_nt: TGTGCCACCAGTGATTTGCGGGGGGATGAGCAGTTCTTC; cdr3_aa: CATSDLRGDEQFF
d_call: -; clone_size: few; j_call: TRBJ1-2; v_call: TRBV7-2; cdr3_nt: TGTGCCAGCAGCCTAGGATGGGGTACGGGTTCCTATGGCTACACCTTC; cdr3_aa: CASSLGWGTGSYGYTF
d_call: TRBD2; clone_size: few; j_call: TRBJ2-3; v_call: TRBV7-8; cdr3_nt: TGTGCCAGCAGCTTAATGGCGGGGGAGGTCACAGATACGCAGTATTTT; cdr3_aa: CASSLMAGEVTDTQYF
d_call: TRBD2; clone_size: few; j_call: TRBJ2-5; v_call: TRBV7-9; cdr3_nt: TGTGCCAGCAGCCAAGAAGCGGGGAAAGAGACCCAGTACTTC; cdr3_aa: CASSQEAGKETQYF
d_call: -; clone_size: many; j_call: TRBJ2-2; v_call: TRBV5-1; cdr3_nt: TGCGCCAGCAGCTTAATCGAGGGGAACACCGGGGAGCTGTTTTTT; cdr3_aa: CASSLIEGNTGELFF
d_call: -; clone_size: -; j_call: TRBJ2-3; v_call: TRBV5-4; cdr3_nt: TGTGCCAGCACCAGTTCCTGGGGGGCAGATACGCAGTATTTT; cdr3_aa: CASTSSWGADTQYF
d_call: TRBD1; clone_size: few; j_call: TRBJ1-2; v_call: TRBV25-1; cdr3_nt: TGTGCCAGCAGTGCCGCGTTGACATTGACAGGGGTCTATGGCTACACCTTC; cdr3_aa: CASSAALTLTGVYGYTF
d_call: TRBD2; clone_size: few; j_call: TRBJ2-1; v_call: TRBV5-4; cdr3_nt: TGTGCCAGCAGCTCGGGGGGGGCATCGACATACAATGAGCAGTTCTTC; cdr3_aa: CASSSGGASTYNEQFF
d_call: -; clone_size: few; j_call: TRBJ1-3; v_call: TRBV20-1; cdr3_nt: TGCAGTGCTAGGGTACGAGGGGGCTCTGGAAACACCATATATTTT; cdr3_aa: CSARVRGGSGNTIYF
d_call: -; clone_size: few; j_call: TRBJ1-2; v_call: TRBV30; cdr3_nt: TGTGCCTGGAGTGTGGGAGACTATGGCTACACCTTC; cdr3_aa: CAWSVGDYGYTF
d_call: TRBD2; clone_size: -; j_call: TRBJ2-3; v_call: TRBV7-2; cdr3_nt: TGTGCCAGCAGCACCCGGCCATCAGTCGGGGGGGCCGCAGATACGCAGTATTTT; cdr3_aa: CASSTRPSVGGAADTQYF
d_call: TRBD1; clone_size: -; j_call: TRBJ1-6; v_call: TRBV7-9; cdr3_nt: TGTGCCAGCAGCTCCAGGACAGGGGTCCGGGTTTCACCCCTCCACTTT; cdr3_aa: CASSSRTGVRVSPLHF
d_call: -; clone_size: few; j_call: TRBJ1-2; v_call: TRBV12-3/TRBV12-4; cdr3_nt: TGTGCCAGCAGTTTAGGGCAGGGTATGGCCTACACCTTC; cdr3_aa: CASSLGQGMAYTF
d_call: TRBD2; clone_size: -; j_call: TRBJ2-7; v_call: TRBV20-1; cdr3_nt: TGCAGTGCTGGCCGGGGGGTGGACTCCTACGAGCAGTACTTC; cdr3_aa: CSAGRGVDSYEQYF
d_call: TRBD2; clone_size: -; j_call: TRBJ2-2; v_call: TRBV7-2; cdr3_nt: TGTGCCAGCAGCCCGCGACTAGCGGGGGTCGGGGAGCTGTTTTTT; cdr3_aa: CASSPRLAGVGELFF